The next 8 T cell receptor beta chains were all read from a single sample in a study of blood T cell repertoires in COVID-19. Measured with immunoSEQ multiplex PCR; TCRdb has only the in-frame clones, and not every one. Of about 300,000 clones in the sample, roughly 91% were seen once. The sequenced sample consisted of PBMCs or T cells enriched from blood (not recorded which). All receptors come from a woman between 50 and 59 years old who had been exposed to COVID-19.

The chain combines TRBV25-1 with TRBJ1-2; maybe TRBD1 (5 bases). V lost 1 base to trimming and J lost 1 base, with 7 bases between them. Looked up from germline, CDR1 is MGHDK and CDR2 is SYGVNS. The CDR3 totals 14 residues. The CDR3 region has the DNA TGTGCCAGCAGTGAATCGGGGGATAACTATGGCTACACCTTC. Its protein product is CASSESGDNYGYTF.

The CDR3 DNA reads as TGTGCCAGCAGTCCGGGACATACGAACACTGAAGCTTTCTTT. Its protein is CASSPGHTNTEAFF. The rearrangement joins TRBV28 to TRBJ1-1; a weak D match, TRBD1 (6 bases). From germline, CDR1 is MDHEN and CDR2 SYDVKM. The V gene lost 5 bases and the J gene lost 1 base, with 11 bases spanning the gap. The CDR3 spans 14 residues.

The chain employs TRBV3-1 (or the pseudogene TRBV3-2) and TRBJ2-2; unclear D gene. Germline V gene lookup returns CDR1 LGHDT and CDR2 YNNKEL (reference sequence). The CDR3 is 12 residues long. Trimming took 1 base from V and 5 from J, leaving 2 bases between them. CDR3 DNA sequence: TGTGCCAGCAGCCAAGCAACCGGGGAGCTGTTTTTT. It specifies CASSQATGELFF.

The V gene is TRBV3-1 (or the pseudogene TRBV3-2), the J gene TRBJ2-1, with D maybe TRBD2 (5 bases). This CDR3 spans 14 amino acids. Germline-derived CDR1 and CDR2 are LGHDT and YNNKEL (reference sequence). V dropped 4 bases and J dropped 6 bases, with 13 bases sitting between them. CDR3 sequence (DNA): TGTGCCAGCAGCCGGGCAATCCGGGGCAATGAGCAGTTCTTC. This encodes CASSRAIRGNEQFF.

This clone occurred once. This chain links TRBV27 with TRBJ1-1; possible D gene TRBD1, 5 bases. The CDR3 has 15 amino acids. V lost 1 base to trimming and J lost 4 bases, with 13 bases between them. Germline assignment: CDR1 MNHEY and CDR2 SMNVEV (reference sequence). CDR3 region: CASSLFGGSGTEAFF. The CDR3 DNA is TGTGCCAGCAGTTTATTCGGGGGGTCGGGCACTGAAGCTTTCTTT.

The chain is built from TRBV14 and TRBJ1-1, with D hard to call. V was clipped by 4 bases and J by 1 base, with 4 bases between them. There are 12 residues in the CDR3. Germline V gene lookup returns CDR1 SGHDN and CDR2 FVKESK. CDR3 sequence reads: CASSLSNTEAFF. The DNA of the CDR3 is TGTGCCAGCAGCCTCTCGAACACTGAAGCTTTCTTT.

This chain joins TRBV9 and TRBJ2-2, with TRBD1 as a possible D gene (5 bases). Trimming left V 3 bases short and J 5 bases short, with 11 bases between. The CDR3 has 14 residues. CDR1 is SGDLS, CDR2 YYNGEE, per germline. The CDR3 DNA is TGTGCCAGCAGCGCAGACCAGGGTACCGGGGAGCTGTTTTTT. It codes for CASSADQGTGELFF.

The CDR3 DNA follows: TGTGCCAGCAGCTTAGCAGGGGGCGACTATGGCTACACCTTC. Encoded protein: CASSLAGGDYGYTF. The chain is built from TRBV7-9 and TRBJ1-2; 7 bases align to TRBD1. Germline-derived CDR1 and CDR2 are SEHNR and FQNEAQ (reference sequence). The CDR3 has 14 residues. V lost 0 bases to trimming and J lost 3 bases; unmatched junction nucleotides: 1.